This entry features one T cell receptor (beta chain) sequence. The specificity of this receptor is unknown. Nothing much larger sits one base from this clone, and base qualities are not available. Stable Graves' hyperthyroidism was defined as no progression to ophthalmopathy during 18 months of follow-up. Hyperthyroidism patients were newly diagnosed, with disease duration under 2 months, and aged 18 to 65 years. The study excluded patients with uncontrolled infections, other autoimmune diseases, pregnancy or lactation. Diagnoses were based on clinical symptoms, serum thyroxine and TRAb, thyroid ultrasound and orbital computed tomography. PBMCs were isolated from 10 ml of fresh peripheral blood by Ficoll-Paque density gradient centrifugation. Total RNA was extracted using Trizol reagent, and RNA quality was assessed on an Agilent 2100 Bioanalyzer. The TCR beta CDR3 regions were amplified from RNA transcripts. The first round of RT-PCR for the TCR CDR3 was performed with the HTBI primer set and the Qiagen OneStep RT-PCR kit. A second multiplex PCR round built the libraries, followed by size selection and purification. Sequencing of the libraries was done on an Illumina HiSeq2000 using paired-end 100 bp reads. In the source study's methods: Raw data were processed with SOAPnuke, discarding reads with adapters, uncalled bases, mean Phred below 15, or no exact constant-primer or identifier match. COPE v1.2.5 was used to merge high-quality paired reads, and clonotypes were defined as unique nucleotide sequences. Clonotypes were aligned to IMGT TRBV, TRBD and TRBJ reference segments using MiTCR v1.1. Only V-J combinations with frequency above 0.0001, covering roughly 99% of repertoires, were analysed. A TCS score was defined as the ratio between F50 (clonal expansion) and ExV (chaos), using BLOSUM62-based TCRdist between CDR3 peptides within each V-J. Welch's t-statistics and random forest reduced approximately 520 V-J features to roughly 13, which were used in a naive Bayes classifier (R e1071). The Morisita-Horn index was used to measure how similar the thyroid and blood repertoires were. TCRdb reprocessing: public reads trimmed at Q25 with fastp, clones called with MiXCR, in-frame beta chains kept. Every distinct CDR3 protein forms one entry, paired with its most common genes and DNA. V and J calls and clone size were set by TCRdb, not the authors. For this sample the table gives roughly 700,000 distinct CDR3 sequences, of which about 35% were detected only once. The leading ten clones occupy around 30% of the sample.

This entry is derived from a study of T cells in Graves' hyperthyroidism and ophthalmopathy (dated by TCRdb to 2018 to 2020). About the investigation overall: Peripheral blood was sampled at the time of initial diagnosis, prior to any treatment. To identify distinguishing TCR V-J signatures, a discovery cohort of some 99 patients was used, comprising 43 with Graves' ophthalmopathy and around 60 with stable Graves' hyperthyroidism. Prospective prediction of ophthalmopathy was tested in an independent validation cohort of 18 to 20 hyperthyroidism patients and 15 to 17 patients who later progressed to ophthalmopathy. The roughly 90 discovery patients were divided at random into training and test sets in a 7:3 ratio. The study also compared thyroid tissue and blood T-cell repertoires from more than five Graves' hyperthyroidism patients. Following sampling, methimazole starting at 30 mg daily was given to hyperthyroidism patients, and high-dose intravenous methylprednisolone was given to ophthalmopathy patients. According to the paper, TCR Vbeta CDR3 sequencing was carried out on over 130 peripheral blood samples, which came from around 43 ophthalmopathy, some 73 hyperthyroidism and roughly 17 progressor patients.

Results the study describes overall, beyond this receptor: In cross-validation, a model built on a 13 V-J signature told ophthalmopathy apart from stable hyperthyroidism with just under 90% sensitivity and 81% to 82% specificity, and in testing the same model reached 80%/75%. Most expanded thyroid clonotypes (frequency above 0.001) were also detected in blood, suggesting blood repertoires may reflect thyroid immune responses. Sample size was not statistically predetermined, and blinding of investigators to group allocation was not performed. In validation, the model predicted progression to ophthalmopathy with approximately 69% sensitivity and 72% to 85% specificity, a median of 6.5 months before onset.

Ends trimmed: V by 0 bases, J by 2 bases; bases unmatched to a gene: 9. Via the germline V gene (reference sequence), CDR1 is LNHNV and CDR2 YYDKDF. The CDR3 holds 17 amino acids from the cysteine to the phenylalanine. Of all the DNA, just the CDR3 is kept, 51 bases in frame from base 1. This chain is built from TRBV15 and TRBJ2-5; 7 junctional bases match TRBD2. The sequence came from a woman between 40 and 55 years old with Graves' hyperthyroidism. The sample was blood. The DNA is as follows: TGTGCCACCAGCAGAGAGAAAGGACCAGCGGGACAAGAGACCCAGTACTTC. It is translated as CATSREKGPAGQETQYF.